This T cell receptor (beta chain) came from a study of T cells after somatic rescue of genetic block. The table came from immunoSEQ multiplex PCR; TCRdb's copy has only in-frame clones and leaves some out. The sample includes 9,500 to 15,000 clones, about 76% seen only once; the top ten take roughly 12%. This CDR3 contains 15 residues. The germline V gene encodes CDR1 SGHRS and CDR2 YFSETQ. V was trimmed by 4 bases and J by 4 bases, leaving 17 bases between them. The sample taken for sequencing was peripheral blood mononuclear cells (PBMCs). This sequence joins TRBV5-1 and TRBJ1-1; perhaps TRBD1 as D (6 bases). The source is a boy between 10 and 17 years old. CDR3 DNA sequence: TGCGCCAGCAGCCCCGAGGGGGGGATTGGCACTGAAGCTTTCTTT. Amino acids: CASSPEGGIGTEAFF.